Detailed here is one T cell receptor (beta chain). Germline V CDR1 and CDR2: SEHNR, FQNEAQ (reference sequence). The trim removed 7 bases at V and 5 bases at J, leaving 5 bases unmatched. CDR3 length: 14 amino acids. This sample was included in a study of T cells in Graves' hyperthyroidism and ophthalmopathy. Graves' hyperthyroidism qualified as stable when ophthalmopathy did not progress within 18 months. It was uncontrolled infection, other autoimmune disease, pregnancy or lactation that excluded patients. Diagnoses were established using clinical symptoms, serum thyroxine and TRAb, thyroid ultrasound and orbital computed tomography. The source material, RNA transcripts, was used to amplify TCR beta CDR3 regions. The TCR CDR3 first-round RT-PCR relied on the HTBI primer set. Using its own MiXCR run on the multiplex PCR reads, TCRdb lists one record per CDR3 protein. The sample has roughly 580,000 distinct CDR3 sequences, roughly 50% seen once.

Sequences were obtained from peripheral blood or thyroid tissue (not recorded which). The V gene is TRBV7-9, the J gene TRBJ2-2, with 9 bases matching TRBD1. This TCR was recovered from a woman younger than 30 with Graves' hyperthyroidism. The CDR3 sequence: CASTGTGYTGELFF. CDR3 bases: TGTGCCAGCACCGGGACAGGGTATACCGGGGAGCTGTTTTTT.